These 10 T cell receptor beta chains originate from one sample sequenced in a study of identical twins. TCRdb recomputed calls from the 5' RACE reads with MiXCR, one row per CDR3 protein. The sample lists some 900,000 distinct CDR3 sequences; around an eighth were seen once. These same data were also listed under a study on yellow fever vaccine responses in identical twins.

Material: PBMCs. The receptor source for this set is a woman aged 18 to 35 in good health.

This clonotype was seen many times. The chain couples TRBV27 to TRBJ1-6; D is undetermined. V was cut by 3 bases and J by 4 bases, with 7 bases left in between. The CDR3 has 14 residues. Per germline, CDR1 MNHEY and CDR2 SMNVEV (reference sequence). CDR3 amino acids: CASSFQSYNSPLHF. DNA for the CDR3: TGTGCCAGCAGTTTTCAGTCTTATAATTCACCCCTCCACTTT.

This clonotype was counted at least ten times. J is TRBJ2-3 and V is TRBV5-5; D is possibly TRBD2 (5 bases). The CDR3 loop spans 15 amino acids. Trimming pared 5 bases from V and 0 bases from J, leaving 13 bases between. Germline CDR1 and CDR2: SGHKS and YYEKEE (reference sequence). The CDR3 region is CASSPDRTSTDTQYF. CDR3 in DNA: TGTGCCAGCAGTCCTGATAGGACTAGCACAGATACGCAGTATTTT.

This clonotype was seen ten or more times. The chain links TRBV12-3 or TRBV12-4 to TRBJ2-1; 13 bases match TRBD2. The trim removed 5 bases at V and 3 bases at J, leaving 4 bases unmatched. The CDR3 is made up of 16 amino acids. The CDR3 nucleotides read TGTGCCAGCAGTCGGACTAGCGGGAGTTACTACAATGAGCAGTTCTTC. Translation: CASSRTSGSYYNEQFF.

This clonotype occurred a few times. The chain combines TRBV4-2 with TRBJ2-1; TRBD2 might be the D (6 bases). Germline values: CDR1 LGHNA, CDR2 YNFKEQ. The V end lost 3 bases, the J end lost 8 bases, and 14 bases lay between the germline ends. The CDR3 is made up of 14 amino acids. The CDR3 region has the DNA TGTGCCAGCAGCCACTGGGGACTGGGGTATGAGCAGTTCTTC. Its translation is CASSHWGLGYEQFF.

The chain has TRBV20-1 and TRBJ2-7; TRBD1 matches at 8 bases. The germline CDR1 and CDR2 sequences are DFQATT and SNEGSKA (reference sequence). J gave up 5 bases and V 5 bases, and 14 bases lay outside the gene matches. CDR3 length: 15 amino acids. The CDR3 protein is CSAVPGGQGLNEQYF. The CDR3 bases are TGCAGTGCTGTCCCGGGCGGACAGGGTCTCAACGAGCAGTACTTC.

This clonotype was detected ten times or more. The chain combines TRBV9 with TRBJ2-6, with no clear D. Looked up from germline, CDR1 is SGDLS and CDR2 is YYNGEE. The V end was cut by 3 bases, the J end by 1 base, with 11 bases between. The CDR3 length is 16 residues. CDR3 sequence (DNA): TGTGCCAGCAGCGCGAGAACCGGATCTGGGGCCAACGTCCTGACTTTC. Translating it yields CASSARTGSGANVLTF. Supplemented by reference TRBV9 and TRBJ2-6, the full variable domain reads DSGVTQTPKHLITATGQRVTLRCSPRSGDLSVYWYQQSLDQGLQFLIQYYNGEERAKGNILERFSAQQFPDLHSELNLSSLELGDSALYFCASSARTGSGANVLTFGAGSRLTVL.

The chain carries TRBV7-8 and TRBJ2-1, with 9 bases matching TRBD2. V dropped 0 bases and J dropped 7; count of bases not matched to a gene: 7. Germline V gene sequence: CDR1 SGHVS, CDR2 FQNEAQ. CDR3 length: 16 residues. The CDR3 sequence: CASSLARAGGPNEQFF. The CDR3 bases are TGTGCCAGCAGCTTAGCCCGGGCGGGAGGGCCGAATGAGCAGTTCTTC.

This clonotype was seen many times. The chain employs TRBV7-9 and TRBJ2-1; 7 nucleotides agree with TRBD1. CDR1 and CDR2 from the germline V gene are SEHNR and FQNEAQ (reference sequence). J was trimmed by 6 bases and V by 6 bases; bases with no gene match: 2. The CDR3 consists of 12 residues. The CDR3 DNA follows: TGTGCCAGCAGTCCAGGGGGCAATGAGCAGTTCTTC. This gives the protein CASSPGGNEQFF.

This clonotype was counted many times. This chain links TRBV3-1 with TRBJ2-5; 12 nucleotides line up with TRBD2. Trimming cost V 2 bases and J 2 bases; bases outside gene matches: 6. Germline lookup yields CDR1 LGHDT and CDR2 YNNKEL (reference sequence). The CDR3 is 17 amino acids. CDR3 in amino acids: CASSQSLAGGLQETQYF. The CDR3 nucleotides are TGTGCCAGCAGCCAAAGTCTAGCGGGAGGGCTACAAGAGACCCAGTACTTC.

This chain connects TRBV28 to TRBJ1-5; possible D gene TRBD1, 5 bases. CDR3 length: 17 amino acids. Trimming took 1 base from V and 5 from J, leaving 18 bases between them. From germline, CDR1 is MDHEN and CDR2 SYDVKM. The CDR3 is CASSLLEGGDFDQPQHF. The DNA for the CDR3 is TGTGCCAGCAGTTTATTAGAGGGAGGGGATTTCGATCAGCCCCAGCATTTT.